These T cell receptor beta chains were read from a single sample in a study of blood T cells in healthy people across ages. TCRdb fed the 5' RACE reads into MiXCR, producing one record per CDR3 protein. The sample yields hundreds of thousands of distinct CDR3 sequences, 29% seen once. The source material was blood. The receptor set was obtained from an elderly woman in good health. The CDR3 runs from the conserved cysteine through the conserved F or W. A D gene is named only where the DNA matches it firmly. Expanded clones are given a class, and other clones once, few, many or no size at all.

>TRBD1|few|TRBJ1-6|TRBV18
CASWAGTENSPLHF
TGTGCCAGCTGGGCCGGGACAGAGAATTCACCCCTCCACTTT
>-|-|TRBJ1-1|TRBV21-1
CASSKVAGLGGENTEAFF
TGTGCCAGCAGCAAAGTTGCGGGACTCGGGGGGGAGAACACTGAAGCTTTCTTT
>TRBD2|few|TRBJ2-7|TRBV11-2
CASSFSMRIAGGFSSYEQYF
TGTGCCAGCAGCTTCTCTATGCGGATAGCGGGGGGTTTCAGCTCCTACGAGCAGTACTTC
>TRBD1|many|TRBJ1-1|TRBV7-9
CASSPTGGGGNTEAFF
TGTGCCAGCAGTCCCACAGGGGGCGGCGGGAACACTGAAGCTTTCTTT
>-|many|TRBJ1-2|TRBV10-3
CAIKVGYTF
TGTGCCATCAAAGTGGGCTACACCTTC
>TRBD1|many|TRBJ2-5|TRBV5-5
CASRQRQGSLQETQYF
TGTGCCAGCAGGCAGCGACAGGGGTCCCTCCAAGAGACCCAGTACTTC
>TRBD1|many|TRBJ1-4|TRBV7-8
CASSLVRIQGGANEKLFF
TGTGCCAGCAGCTTAGTTAGGATCCAGGGGGGAGCTAATGAAAAACTGTTTTTT
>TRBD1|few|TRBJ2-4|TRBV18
CASSQRDRSFIQYF
TGTGCCAGCTCACAACGGGACAGGTCCTTCATTCAGTACTTC
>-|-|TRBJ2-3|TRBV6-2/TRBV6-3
CASSYSAGTSTDTQYF
TGTGCCAGCAGTTACTCGGCGGGCACTAGCACAGATACGCAGTATTTT
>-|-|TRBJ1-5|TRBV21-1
CASSKYPEGQGAQGNQPQHF
TGTGCCAGCAGCAAATACCCCGAGGGACAGGGGGCTCAGGGCAATCAGCCCCAGCATTTT
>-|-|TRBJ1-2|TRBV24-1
CATRETGRRGYTF
TGTGCCACCAGGGAAACAGGTCGGAGGGGCTACACCTTC
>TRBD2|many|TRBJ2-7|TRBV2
CACSLAGKLYEQYF
TGTGCCTGTTCACTAGCGGGAAAATTATACGAGCAGTACTTC
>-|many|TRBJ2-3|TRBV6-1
CASSEVRNGGSTDTQYF
TGTGCCAGCAGTGAAGTTCGGAACGGGGGTAGCACAGATACGCAGTATTTT
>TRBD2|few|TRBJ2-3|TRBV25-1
CASTSGGGRTDTQYF
TGTGCCAGCACTAGCGGGGGGGGTAGGACAGATACGCAGTATTTT
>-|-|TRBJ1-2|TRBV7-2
CACSLTLTGGSFNGYTF
TGTGCCTGCAGCTTAACCCTGACAGGCGGCTCCTTCAATGGCTACACCTTC
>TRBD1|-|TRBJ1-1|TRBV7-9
CASSLGDRYNTEAFF
TGTGCCAGCAGCTTAGGGGACAGATATAACACTGAAGCTTTCTTT
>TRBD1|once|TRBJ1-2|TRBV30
CAFTGDNYGYTF
TGTGCCTTCACAGGGGACAACTATGGCTACACCTTC
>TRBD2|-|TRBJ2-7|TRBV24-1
CATGTSGSREQYF
TGTGCCACTGGGACTAGCGGGAGTCGTGAGCAGTACTTC
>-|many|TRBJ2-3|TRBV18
CASSPPNLATDTQYF
TGTGCCAGCTCACCACCGAACCTCGCCACAGATACGCAGTATTTT
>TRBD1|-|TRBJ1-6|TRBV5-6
CASSFYETGHNSPLHF
TGTGCCAGCAGCTTTTATGAGACAGGGCACAATTCACCCCTCCACTTT
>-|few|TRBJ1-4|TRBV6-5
CASSYSPEKLFF
TGTGCCAGCAGTTACTCCCCGGAAAAACTGTTTTTT
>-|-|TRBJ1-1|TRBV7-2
CASSSVPESEAFF
TGTGCCAGCAGCTCTGTTCCGGAATCTGAAGCTTTCTTT
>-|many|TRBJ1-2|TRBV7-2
CASSFETGGYTF
TGTGCCAGCAGCTTCGAGACGGGAGGCTACACCTTC
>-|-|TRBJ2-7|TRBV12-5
CASGHLGTLRSYNEQYF
TGTGCTAGTGGCCATTTGGGGACACTACGCTCCTACAATGAGCAGTACTTC
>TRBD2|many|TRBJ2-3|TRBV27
CASSLNGGTDTQYF
TGTGCCAGCAGTTTAAACGGGGGGACAGATACGCAGTATTTT
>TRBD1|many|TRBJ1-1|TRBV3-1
CASSQRQGVDTEAFF
TGTGCCAGCAGCCAAAGACAGGGAGTAGACACTGAAGCTTTCTTT
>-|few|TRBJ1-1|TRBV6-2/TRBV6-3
CASSHPLRGAGGQAFF
TGTGCCAGCAGTCACCCCCTCCGGGGCGCGGGCGGACAAGCTTTCTTT
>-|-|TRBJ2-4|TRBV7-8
CASNPTEVGGQYF
TGTGCCAGCAACCCAACAGAGGTCGGCGGGCAGTACTTC
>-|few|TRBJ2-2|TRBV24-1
CATSDLRRGHTGELFF
TGTGCCACCAGTGATTTGCGTAGGGGACACACCGGGGAGCTGTTTTTT
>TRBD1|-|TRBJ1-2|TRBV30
CAWTLDRANYGYTF
TGTGCCTGGACTTTGGACAGGGCGAACTATGGCTACACCTTC
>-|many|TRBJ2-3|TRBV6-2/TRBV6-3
CASSHPAGLGDTQYF
TGTGCCAGCAGCCATCCGGCGGGGCTCGGGGATACGCAGTATTTT
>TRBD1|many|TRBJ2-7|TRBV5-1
CASSNSGQVSYEQYF
TGCGCCAGCAGCAATTCGGGACAGGTATCCTACGAGCAGTACTTC